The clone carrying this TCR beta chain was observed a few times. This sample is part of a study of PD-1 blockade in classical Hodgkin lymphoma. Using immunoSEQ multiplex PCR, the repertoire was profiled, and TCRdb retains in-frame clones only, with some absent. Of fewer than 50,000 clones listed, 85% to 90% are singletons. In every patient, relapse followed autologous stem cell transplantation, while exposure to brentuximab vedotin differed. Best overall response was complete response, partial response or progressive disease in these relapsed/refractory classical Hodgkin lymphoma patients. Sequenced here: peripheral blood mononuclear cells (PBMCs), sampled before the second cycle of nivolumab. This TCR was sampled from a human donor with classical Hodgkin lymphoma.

The CDR3 region is CASSPGQAYGYTF. In DNA, the CDR3 is TGTGCCAGCAGTCCTGGACAGGCTTATGGCTACACCTTC. The rearrangement joins TRBV2 to TRBJ1-2, with 7 bases lining up with TRBD1. Trimming cost V 5 bases and J 5 bases; bases outside gene matches: 5. The CDR3 totals 13 residues. Germline V gene lookup returns CDR1 SNHLY and CDR2 FYNNEI.